Included here is one TCR beta chain sequence, with context. In the authors' methods: Nucleated cell number was recorded as an estimate derived from reference gene primer amplification. Repertoires were generated with immunoSEQ multiplex PCR, while TCRdb's copy carries only in-frame clones and drops some. For V, J and clone size, that table is used; D and trimming come from the DNA. The data show 54,000 or so clones, with less than 90% seen just once and 1.5% to 2% held by the top ten. The data derive from a study of blood T cell repertoires in COVID-19. The germline V gene encodes CDR1 MDHEN and CDR2 SYDVKM. The V end was cut by 7 bases, the J end by 0 bases, with 10 bases between. The CDR3 extends over 15 amino acids.

The sequenced sample consisted of peripheral blood. The chain has TRBV28 and TRBJ1-6; D gene uncertain. The TCR sequence derives from a woman between 55 and 75 years old with acute or convalescent COVID-19. The CDR3 loop reads CASTRQISYNSPLHF. The CDR3 nucleotides are TGTGCCAGCACCCGACAAATCTCCTATAATTCACCCCTCCACTTT.